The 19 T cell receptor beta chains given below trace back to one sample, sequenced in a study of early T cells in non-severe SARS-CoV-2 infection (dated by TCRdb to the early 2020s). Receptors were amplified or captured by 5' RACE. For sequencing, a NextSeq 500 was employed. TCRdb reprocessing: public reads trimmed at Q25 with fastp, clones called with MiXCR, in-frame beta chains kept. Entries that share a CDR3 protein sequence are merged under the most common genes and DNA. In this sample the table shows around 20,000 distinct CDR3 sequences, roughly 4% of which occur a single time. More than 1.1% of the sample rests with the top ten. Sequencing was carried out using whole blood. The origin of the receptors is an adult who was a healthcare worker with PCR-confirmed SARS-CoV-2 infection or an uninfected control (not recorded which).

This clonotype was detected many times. CDR3 nucleotides: TGCAGTGCCGGGACAGGGAGTAATCGGGGCCCCTACACAGATACGCAGTATTTT. Amino acids: CSAGTGSNRGPYTDTQYF. The genes are TRBV20-1 and TRBJ2-3, with 9 bases identical to TRBD1. Trimming at V came to 6 bases and at J to 2 bases, leaving 18 bases not matched to a gene. In germline, CDR1 is DFQATT, CDR2 SNEGSKA (reference sequence). The CDR3 consists of 18 residues.

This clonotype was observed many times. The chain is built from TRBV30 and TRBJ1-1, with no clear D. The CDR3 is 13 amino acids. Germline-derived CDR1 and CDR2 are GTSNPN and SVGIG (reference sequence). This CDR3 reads CARTRAENTEAFF. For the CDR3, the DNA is TGTGCGCGCACCCGCGCGGAGAACACTGAAGCTTTCTTT.

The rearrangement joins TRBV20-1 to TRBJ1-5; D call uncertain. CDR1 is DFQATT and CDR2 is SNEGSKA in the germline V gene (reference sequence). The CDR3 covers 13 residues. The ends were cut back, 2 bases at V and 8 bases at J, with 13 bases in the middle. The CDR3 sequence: CSARRAPGKPQHF. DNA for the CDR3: TGCAGTGCTAGACGGGCCCCTGGGAAGCCCCAGCATTTT.

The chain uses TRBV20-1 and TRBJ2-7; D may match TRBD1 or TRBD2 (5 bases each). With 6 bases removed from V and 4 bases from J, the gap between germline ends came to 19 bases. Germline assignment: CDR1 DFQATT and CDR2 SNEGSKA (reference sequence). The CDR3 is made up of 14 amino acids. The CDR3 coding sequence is TGCAGTGCGCACTCCGGGACCCGAATTTACGAGCAGTACTTC. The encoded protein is CSAHSGTRIYEQYF.

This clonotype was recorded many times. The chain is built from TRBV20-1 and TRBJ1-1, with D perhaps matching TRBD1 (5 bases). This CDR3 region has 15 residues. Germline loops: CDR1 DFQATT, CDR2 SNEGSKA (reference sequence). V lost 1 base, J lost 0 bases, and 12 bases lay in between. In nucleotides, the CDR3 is TGCAGTGCTAGAGGAGGGGTAGCGGTGAACACTGAAGCTTTCTTT. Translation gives CSARGGVAVNTEAFF.

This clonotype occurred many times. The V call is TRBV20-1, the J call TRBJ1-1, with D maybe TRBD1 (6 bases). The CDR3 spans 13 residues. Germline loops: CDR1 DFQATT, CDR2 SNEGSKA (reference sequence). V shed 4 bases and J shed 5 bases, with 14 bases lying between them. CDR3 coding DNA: TGCAGTGCTAAAACAGGGTCTTGGACTGAAGCTTTCTTT. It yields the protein CSAKTGSWTEAFF.

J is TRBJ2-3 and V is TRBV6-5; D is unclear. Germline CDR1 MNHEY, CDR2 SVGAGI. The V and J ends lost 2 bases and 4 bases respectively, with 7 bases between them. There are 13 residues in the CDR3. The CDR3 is CASSYGPADTQYF. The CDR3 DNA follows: TGTGCCAGCAGTTACGGGCCGGCAGATACGCAGTATTTT.

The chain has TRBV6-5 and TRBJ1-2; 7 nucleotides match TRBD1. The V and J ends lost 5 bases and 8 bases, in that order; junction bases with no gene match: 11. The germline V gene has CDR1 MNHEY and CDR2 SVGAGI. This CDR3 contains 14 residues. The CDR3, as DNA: TGTGCCAGCAGTCCCCAGGGGGGGGCGCGAGGCTACACCTTC. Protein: CASSPQGGARGYTF.

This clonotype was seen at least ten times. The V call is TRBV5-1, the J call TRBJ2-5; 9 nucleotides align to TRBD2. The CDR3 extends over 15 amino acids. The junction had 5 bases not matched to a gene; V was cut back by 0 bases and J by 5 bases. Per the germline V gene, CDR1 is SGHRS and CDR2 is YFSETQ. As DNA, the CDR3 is TGCGCCAGCAGCTTGGCCGCGGGGGGGCGCGAGACCCAGTACTTC. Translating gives CASSLAAGGRETQYF.

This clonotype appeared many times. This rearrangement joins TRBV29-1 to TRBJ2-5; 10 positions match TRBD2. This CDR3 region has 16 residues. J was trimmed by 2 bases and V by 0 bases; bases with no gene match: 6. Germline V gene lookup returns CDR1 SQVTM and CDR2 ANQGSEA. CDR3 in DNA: TGCAGCGTTGAAGACGTCCTAGCGGGGGCTCAAGAGACCCAGTACTTC. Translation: CSVEDVLAGAQETQYF.

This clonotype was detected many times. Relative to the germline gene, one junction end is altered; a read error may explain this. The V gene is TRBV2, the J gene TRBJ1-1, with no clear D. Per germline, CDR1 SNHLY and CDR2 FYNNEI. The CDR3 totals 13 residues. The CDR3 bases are TGTGCCAGCAGGGAAGACGGGAACACTGAAGCTTTCTTT. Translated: CASREDGNTEAFF.

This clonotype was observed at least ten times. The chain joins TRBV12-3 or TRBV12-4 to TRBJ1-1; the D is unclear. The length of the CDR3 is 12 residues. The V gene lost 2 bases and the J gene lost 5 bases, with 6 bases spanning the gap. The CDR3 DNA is TGTGCCAGCAGTTTAAAGGGTACTGAAGCTTTCTTT. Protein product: CASSLKGTEAFF.

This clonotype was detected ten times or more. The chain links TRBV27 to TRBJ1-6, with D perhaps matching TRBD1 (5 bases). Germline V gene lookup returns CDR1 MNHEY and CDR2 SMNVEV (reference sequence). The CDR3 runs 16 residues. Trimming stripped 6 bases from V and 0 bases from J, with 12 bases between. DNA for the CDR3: TGTGCCAGCAGCAGCAGGGTCGGCTCCTATAATTCACCCCTCCACTTT. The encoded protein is CASSSRVGSYNSPLHF.

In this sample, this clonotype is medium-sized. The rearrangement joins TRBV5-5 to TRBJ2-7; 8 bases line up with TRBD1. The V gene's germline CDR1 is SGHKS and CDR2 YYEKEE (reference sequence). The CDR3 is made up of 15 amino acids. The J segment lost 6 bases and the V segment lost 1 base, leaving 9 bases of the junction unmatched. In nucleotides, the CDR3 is TGTGCCAGCAGCTTGAGAGGACAGGGTCCTCTCGAGCAGTACTTC. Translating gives CASSLRGQGPLEQYF. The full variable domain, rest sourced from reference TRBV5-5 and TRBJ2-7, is DAGVTQSPTHLIKTRGQQVTLRCSPISGHKSVSWYQQVLGQGPQFIFQYYEKEERGRGNFPDRFSARQFPNYSSELNVNALLLGDSALYLCASSLRGQGPLEQYFGPGTRLTVT.

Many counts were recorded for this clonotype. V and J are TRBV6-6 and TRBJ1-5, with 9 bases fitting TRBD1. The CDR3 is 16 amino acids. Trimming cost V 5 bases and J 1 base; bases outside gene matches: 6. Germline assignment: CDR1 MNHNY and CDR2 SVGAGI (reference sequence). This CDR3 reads CASSHPGQGSNQPQHF. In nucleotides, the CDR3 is TGTGCCAGCAGTCACCCTGGACAGGGGAGCAATCAGCCCCAGCATTTT.

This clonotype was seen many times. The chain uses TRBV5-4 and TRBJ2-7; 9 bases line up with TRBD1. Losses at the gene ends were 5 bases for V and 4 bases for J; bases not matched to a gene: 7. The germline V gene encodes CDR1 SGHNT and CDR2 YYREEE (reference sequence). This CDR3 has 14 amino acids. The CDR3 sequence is CASRMTGGKYEQYF. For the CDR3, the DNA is TGTGCCAGCAGGATGACAGGGGGTAAATACGAGCAGTACTTC.

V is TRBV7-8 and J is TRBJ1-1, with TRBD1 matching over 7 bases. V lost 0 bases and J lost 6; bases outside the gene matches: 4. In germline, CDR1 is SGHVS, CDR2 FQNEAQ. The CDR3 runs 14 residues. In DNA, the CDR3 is TGTGCCAGCAGCTTAGCCTACAGGGGCCCTGAAGCTTTCTTT. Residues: CASSLAYRGPEAFF. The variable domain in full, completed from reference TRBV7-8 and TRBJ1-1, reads GAGVSQSPRYKVAKRGQDVALRCDPISGHVSLFWYQQALGQGPEFLTYFQNEAQLDKSGLPSDRFFAERPEGSVSTLKIQRTQQEDSAVYLCASSLAYRGPEAFFGQGTRLTVV.

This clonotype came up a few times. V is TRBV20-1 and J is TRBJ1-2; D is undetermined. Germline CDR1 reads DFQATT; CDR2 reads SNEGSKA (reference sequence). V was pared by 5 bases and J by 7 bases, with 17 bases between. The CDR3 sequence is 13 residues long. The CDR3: CSAPFRAGSGYTF. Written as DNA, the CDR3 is TGCAGTGCTCCCTTCCGGGCCGGGTCTGGCTACACCTTC.

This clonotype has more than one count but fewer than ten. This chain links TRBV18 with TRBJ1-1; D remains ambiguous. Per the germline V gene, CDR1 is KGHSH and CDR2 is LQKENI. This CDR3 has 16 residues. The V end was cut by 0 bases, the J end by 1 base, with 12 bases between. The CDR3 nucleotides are TGTGCCAGCTCACCACCTCTGGGGATCCCGAACACTGAAGCTTTCTTT. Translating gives CASSPPLGIPNTEAFF.